This TCR beta chain originates from a study of radiation and T cells in renal cell carcinoma. Libraries were prepared by immunoSEQ multiplex PCR; TCRdb keeps only in-frame clonotypes and omits some of them. The repertoire has 87,000 or so clones, around 88% of them found once; the top ten carry under 9.5%. Time point indicated: baseline pretreatment blood. Treatment: 15 Gy SBRT to primary tumor, nephrectomy 4 weeks later. This clone was recorded only once. Trimming removed 5 bases from V and 4 bases from J, with 6 bases in between. From germline, CDR1 is SGHTA and CDR2 FQGTGA. There are 13 residues in the CDR3.

This TCR was recovered from a man between 45 and 60 years old with renal cell carcinoma. The sequences come from blood, collected from a patient whose treatment included radiotherapy and nephrectomy. The V call is TRBV7-3, the J call TRBJ2-6; D not certain. The CDR3 sequence is CASSPTGANVLTF. DNA of the CDR3: TGTGCCAGCAGCCCCACAGGGGCCAACGTCCTGACTTTC. Variable domain in full (rest from reference TRBV7-3 and TRBJ2-6): GAGVSQTPSNKVTEKGKYVELRCDPISGHTALYWYRQSLGQGPEFLIYFQGTGAADDSGLPNDRFFAVRPEGSVSTLKIQRTERGDSAVYLCASSPTGANVLTFGAGSRLTVL.